This is a list of T cell receptor beta chains from one sample in a study of T-cell memory formation after mild COVID-19. MiXCR, run by TCRdb on the 5' RACE reads, gives a single entry per CDR3 protein. The data hold some 310,000 distinct CDR3 sequences, with 20% to 25% observed a single time. Sample: PBMCs or a T cell subset sorted from them (not recorded which). These TCRs come from a man in his late teens or twenties who had mild COVID-19 (a few samples of this study predate the infection). Cell type and time point are not known. CDR3s include the opening cysteine and the closing phenylalanine or tryptophan. Fields, in order: J gene, V gene, clone size, D gene, CDR3 DNA, CDR3 protein. A D gene is named only where the DNA matches it firmly. Size is omitted from some rows. Given values are once, few, many or a class for expanded clones.

j_gene: TRBJ1-5
v_gene: TRBV19
abundance: few
d_gene: .
CDR3nt: TGTGCCAGTAGTATGGCGGCCAATCAGCCCCAGCATTTT
CDR3aa: CASSMAANQPQHF

j_gene: TRBJ1-5
v_gene: TRBV20-1
abundance: .
d_gene: .
CDR3nt: TGCAGTGCTACCCCCAAGGGGCAAGTGAGGAATCAGCCCCAGCATTTT
CDR3aa: CSATPKGQVRNQPQHF

j_gene: TRBJ2-5
v_gene: TRBV20-1
abundance: .
d_gene: TRBD1
CDR3nt: TGCAGTGCCACAGGGGGTGGGGCGGAGACCCAGTACTTC
CDR3aa: CSATGGGAETQYF

j_gene: TRBJ2-5
v_gene: TRBV25-1
abundance: many
d_gene: .
CDR3nt: TGTGCCAGCAGTGAATCCGGGCGGATGGGGGAGACCCAGTACTTC
CDR3aa: CASSESGRMGETQYF

j_gene: TRBJ1-5
v_gene: TRBV6-6
abundance: few
d_gene: .
CDR3nt: TGTGCCAGCAGTTACTCCCGGGAGGGCGGCAATCAGCCCCAGCATTTT
CDR3aa: CASSYSREGGNQPQHF

j_gene: TRBJ1-2
v_gene: TRBV5-1
abundance: few
d_gene: .
CDR3nt: TGCGCCAGCAGCCTAGACTACAGTGCCGGCTACACCTTC
CDR3aa: CASSLDYSAGYTF

j_gene: TRBJ2-3
v_gene: TRBV7-8
abundance: few
d_gene: .
CDR3nt: TGTGCCAGCAGCTTAGGAGTATTTCTCACAGATACGCAGTATTTT
CDR3aa: CASSLGVFLTDTQYF

j_gene: TRBJ2-7
v_gene: TRBV2
abundance: .
d_gene: .
CDR3nt: TGTGCCAGCAGTTCCGACTTGTCCTACGAGCAGTACTTC
CDR3aa: CASSSDLSYEQYF

j_gene: TRBJ2-3
v_gene: TRBV11-2
abundance: few
d_gene: TRBD1
CDR3nt: TGTGCCAGCACCCGACAGGGGCTCCGCACAGATACGCAGTATTTT
CDR3aa: CASTRQGLRTDTQYF

j_gene: TRBJ1-6
v_gene: TRBV25-1
abundance: .
d_gene: .
CDR3nt: TGTGCCAGCAGTGATTCCCGGGGGGGCGGTAATTCACCCCTCCACTTT
CDR3aa: CASSDSRGGGNSPLHF

j_gene: TRBJ1-1
v_gene: TRBV3-1
abundance: .
d_gene: .
CDR3nt: TGTGCCAGCAGCCTGTCCCACGGGAGTAACACTGAAGCTTTCTTT
CDR3aa: CASSLSHGSNTEAFF

j_gene: TRBJ2-7
v_gene: TRBV10-3
abundance: .
d_gene: TRBD1
CDR3nt: TGTGCCATCAGTGGGGGACAGTCCTACGAGCAGTACTTC
CDR3aa: CAISGGQSYEQYF

j_gene: TRBJ1-1
v_gene: TRBV5-1
abundance: .
d_gene: .
CDR3nt: TGCGCCAGCAGCTTCGAGGGGGGAGCTGAAGCTTTCTTT
CDR3aa: CASSFEGGAEAFF

j_gene: TRBJ2-2
v_gene: TRBV5-1
abundance: .
d_gene: .
CDR3nt: TGCGCCAGCAGGTCAATTGACGGGAACACCGGGGAGCTGTTTTTT
CDR3aa: CASRSIDGNTGELFF

j_gene: TRBJ2-7
v_gene: TRBV20-1
abundance: few
d_gene: .
CDR3nt: TGCAGTGTGAAGCGGAGGACTTACGAGCAGTACTTC
CDR3aa: CSVKRRTYEQYF

j_gene: TRBJ2-1
v_gene: TRBV7-8
abundance: few
d_gene: .
CDR3nt: TGTGCCAGCAGAAGCATTACAGGGTTCCATGAGCAGTTCTTC
CDR3aa: CASRSITGFHEQFF

j_gene: TRBJ2-1
v_gene: TRBV20-1
abundance: few
d_gene: .
CDR3nt: TGCAGTGCTAGTGAGCTAGCAGAAAAACGGGGTGAGCAGTTCTTC
CDR3aa: CSASELAEKRGEQFF

j_gene: TRBJ2-2
v_gene: TRBV27
abundance: .
d_gene: .
CDR3nt: TGTGCCAGCAGTTTAGACGGTCTTTCCGGGGAGCTGTTTTTT
CDR3aa: CASSLDGLSGELFF

j_gene: TRBJ1-2
v_gene: TRBV12-3/TRBV12-4
abundance: few
d_gene: .
CDR3nt: TGTGCCAGCACCAGGGTGGGCTATGGCTACACCTTC
CDR3aa: CASTRVGYGYTF

j_gene: TRBJ2-1
v_gene: TRBV7-3
abundance: .
d_gene: .
CDR3nt: TGTGCCAGCAGCCCCGGCTCTTATGAGCAGTTCTTC
CDR3aa: CASSPGSYEQFF

j_gene: TRBJ1-4
v_gene: TRBV7-8
abundance: few
d_gene: .
CDR3nt: TGTGCCAGCAGCTTAGGTTGGGGGACTTACGGTGAAAAACTGTTTTTT
CDR3aa: CASSLGWGTYGEKLFF

j_gene: TRBJ1-2
v_gene: TRBV10-3
abundance: .
d_gene: .
CDR3nt: TGTGCCATCAGTGCCCCTGTGGGAGCAGTTGGCGACAATGGCTACACCTTC
CDR3aa: CAISAPVGAVGDNGYTF

j_gene: TRBJ2-2
v_gene: TRBV19
abundance: .
d_gene: TRBD1
CDR3nt: TGTGCCAGTAGTATGACAGGGGTTATCGGGGAGCTGTTTTTT
CDR3aa: CASSMTGVIGELFF

j_gene: TRBJ2-1
v_gene: TRBV5-5
abundance: many
d_gene: TRBD2
CDR3nt: TGTGCCAGCAGACTCGCGGGGGGACGGTACAATGAGCAGTTCTTC
CDR3aa: CASRLAGGRYNEQFF

j_gene: TRBJ1-1
v_gene: TRBV5-1
abundance: .
d_gene: .
CDR3nt: TGCGCCAGCAGCTTCGCAGGGAGTATGAACACTGAAGCTTTCTTT
CDR3aa: CASSFAGSMNTEAFF

j_gene: TRBJ2-3
v_gene: TRBV7-2
abundance: .
d_gene: .
CDR3nt: TGTGCCAGCAGCTTCCCCGGGCCGACGCAGTATTTT
CDR3aa: CASSFPGPTQYF

j_gene: TRBJ2-2
v_gene: TRBV6-5
abundance: once
d_gene: .
CDR3nt: TGTGCCACCACGGCGAGGCCCGAGGCCGGGGAGCTGTTTTTT
CDR3aa: CATTARPEAGELFF

j_gene: TRBJ2-7
v_gene: TRBV20-1
abundance: .
d_gene: TRBD1
CDR3nt: TGCAGTGCTAGAGATCAAAGACAGGGATACTCCTACGAGCAGTACTTC
CDR3aa: CSARDQRQGYSYEQYF

j_gene: TRBJ2-1
v_gene: TRBV4-2
abundance: .
d_gene: .
CDR3nt: TGTGCCAGCAGCCAAGGGGGCATTGAGCAGTTCTTC
CDR3aa: CASSQGGIEQFF

j_gene: TRBJ1-1
v_gene: TRBV7-6
abundance: .
d_gene: .
CDR3nt: TGTGCCAGAAGCTCCCTCGGCCCGGCCACTGAAGCTTTCTTT
CDR3aa: CARSSLGPATEAFF

j_gene: TRBJ2-1
v_gene: TRBV3-1
abundance: .
d_gene: .
CDR3nt: TGTGCCAGCAGCCAAGCATCTGATTCCTACAATGAGCAGTTCTTC
CDR3aa: CASSQASDSYNEQFF

j_gene: TRBJ1-2
v_gene: TRBV5-1
abundance: few
d_gene: .
CDR3nt: TGCGCCAGCAGCTTGGATGGCGGGGGTTGGTATGGCTACACCTTC
CDR3aa: CASSLDGGGWYGYTF

j_gene: TRBJ2-3
v_gene: TRBV5-1
abundance: .
d_gene: .
CDR3nt: TGCGCCAGCAGGCCTAACCCAGGGTCAGATACGCAGTATTTT
CDR3aa: CASRPNPGSDTQYF

j_gene: TRBJ2-5
v_gene: TRBV29-1
abundance: .
d_gene: TRBD2
CDR3nt: TGCAGCGTTGCACTAGCGCGCTCCGGGGAGGAGACCCAGTACTTC
CDR3aa: CSVALARSGEETQYF

j_gene: TRBJ1-3
v_gene: TRBV4-1
abundance: .
d_gene: .
CDR3nt: TGCGCCAGCAGCCAAGATAAGTCAGAGAGCTCTGGAAACACCATATATTTT
CDR3aa: CASSQDKSESSGNTIYF

j_gene: TRBJ1-4
v_gene: TRBV19
abundance: .
d_gene: TRBD1
CDR3nt: TGTGCCAGTATGCTCAGGGGGCCTAATGAAAAACTGTTTTTT
CDR3aa: CASMLRGPNEKLFF

j_gene: TRBJ2-3
v_gene: TRBV20-1
abundance: .
d_gene: TRBD1
CDR3nt: TGCAGTGCCGGGACAGCTAGCACAGATACGCAGTATTTT
CDR3aa: CSAGTASTDTQYF

j_gene: TRBJ2-3
v_gene: TRBV12-3/TRBV12-4
abundance: few
d_gene: TRBD1
CDR3nt: TGTGCCAGCAGGGGGACAGGGATCAACACAGATACGCAGTATTTT
CDR3aa: CASRGTGINTDTQYF